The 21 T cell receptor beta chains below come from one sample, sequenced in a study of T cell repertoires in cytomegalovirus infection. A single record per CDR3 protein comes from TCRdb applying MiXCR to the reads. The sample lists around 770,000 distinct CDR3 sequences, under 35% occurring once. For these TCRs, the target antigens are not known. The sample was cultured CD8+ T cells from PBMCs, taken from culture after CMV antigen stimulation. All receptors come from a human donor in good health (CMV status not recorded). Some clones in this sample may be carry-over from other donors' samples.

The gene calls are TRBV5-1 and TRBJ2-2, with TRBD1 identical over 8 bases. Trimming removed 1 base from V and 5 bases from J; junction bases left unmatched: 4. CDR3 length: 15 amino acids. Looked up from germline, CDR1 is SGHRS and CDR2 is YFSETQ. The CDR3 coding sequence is TGCGCCAGCAGCTTGAGACAGGGGAGGACCGGGGAGCTGTTTTTT. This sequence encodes CASSLRQGRTGELFF.

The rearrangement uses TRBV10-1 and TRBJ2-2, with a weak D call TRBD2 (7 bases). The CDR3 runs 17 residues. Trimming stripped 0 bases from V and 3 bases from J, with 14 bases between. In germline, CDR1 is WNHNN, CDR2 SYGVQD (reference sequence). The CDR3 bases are TGCGCCAGCAGTGAGTCGAGGGCGGGGGCGCACACCGGGGAGCTGTTTTTT. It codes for CASSESRAGAHTGELFF.

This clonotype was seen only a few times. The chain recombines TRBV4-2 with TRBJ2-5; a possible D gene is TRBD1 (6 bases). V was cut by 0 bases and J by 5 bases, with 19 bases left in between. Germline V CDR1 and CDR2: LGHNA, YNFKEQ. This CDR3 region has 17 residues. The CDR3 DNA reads TGTGCCAGCAGCCAAGATCAGGGGTACGGGCAGGGGGAGACCCAGTACTTC. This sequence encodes CASSQDQGYGQGETQYF.

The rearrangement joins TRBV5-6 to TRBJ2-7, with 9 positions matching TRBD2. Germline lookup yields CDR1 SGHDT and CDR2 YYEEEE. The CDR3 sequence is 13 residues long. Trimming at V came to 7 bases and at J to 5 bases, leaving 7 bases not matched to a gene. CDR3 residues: CASHWRGGHEQYV. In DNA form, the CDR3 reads TGTGCCAGCCACTGGCGGGGGGGCCACGAGCAGTACGTC.

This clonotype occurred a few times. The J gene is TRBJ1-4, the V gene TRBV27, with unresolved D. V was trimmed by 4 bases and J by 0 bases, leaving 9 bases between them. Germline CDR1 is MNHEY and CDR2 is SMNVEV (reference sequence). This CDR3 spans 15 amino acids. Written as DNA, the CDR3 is TGTGCCAGCAGTTACGTGGCCGCAACTAATGAAAAACTGTTTTTT. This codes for CASSYVAATNEKLFF.

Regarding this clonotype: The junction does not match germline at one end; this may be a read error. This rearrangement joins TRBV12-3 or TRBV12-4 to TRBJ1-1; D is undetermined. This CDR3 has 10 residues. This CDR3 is CASSLKERLF. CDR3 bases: TGTGCCAGCAGTTTAAAGGAGAGACTCTTT.

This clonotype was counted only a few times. CDR3 sequence: CASSIVDRRQETQYF. The CDR3 DNA reads as TGTGCCAGTAGTATAGTGGACAGACGACAAGAGACCCAGTACTTC. The rearrangement uses TRBV19 and TRBJ2-5; TRBD1 might be the D (6 bases). Trimming cost V 1 base and J 2 bases, with 11 bases left between them. Looked up from germline, CDR1 is LNHDA and CDR2 is SQIVND (reference sequence). This CDR3 is built from 15 residues.

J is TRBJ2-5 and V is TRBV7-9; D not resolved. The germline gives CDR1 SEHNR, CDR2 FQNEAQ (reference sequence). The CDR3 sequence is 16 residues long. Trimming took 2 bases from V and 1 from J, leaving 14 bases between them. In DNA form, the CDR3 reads TGTGCCAGCAGCTTAATCTCCCGGGCCGGCCAAGAGACCCAGTACTTC. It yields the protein CASSLISRAGQETQYF.

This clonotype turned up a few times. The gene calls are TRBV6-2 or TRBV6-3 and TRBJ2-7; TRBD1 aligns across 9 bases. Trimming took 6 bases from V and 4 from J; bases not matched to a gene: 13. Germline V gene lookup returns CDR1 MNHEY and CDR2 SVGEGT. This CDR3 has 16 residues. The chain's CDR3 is CASSRHRDRVGYEQYV. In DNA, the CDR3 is TGTGCCAGCAGCCGCCATCGGGACAGGGTTGGTTACGAGCAGTACGTC.

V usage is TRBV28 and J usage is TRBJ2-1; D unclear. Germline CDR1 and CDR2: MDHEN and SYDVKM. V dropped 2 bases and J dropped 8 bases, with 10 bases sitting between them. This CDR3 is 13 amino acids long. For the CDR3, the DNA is TGTGCCAGCAGTTTAAGCAGGTATGATGAGCAGTTCTTC. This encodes CASSLSRYDEQFF.

CDR3 DNA sequence: TGTGCCACCGGGGACAGGGAGTACTACTATGGCTACACCTTC. Amino acid sequence: CATGDREYYYGYTF. This chain connects TRBV15 to TRBJ1-2; 9 nucleotides match TRBD1. Trimming took 8 bases from V and 3 from J; bases not matched to a gene: 7. Per germline, CDR1 LNHNV and CDR2 YYDKDF (reference sequence). CDR3 length: 14 amino acids.

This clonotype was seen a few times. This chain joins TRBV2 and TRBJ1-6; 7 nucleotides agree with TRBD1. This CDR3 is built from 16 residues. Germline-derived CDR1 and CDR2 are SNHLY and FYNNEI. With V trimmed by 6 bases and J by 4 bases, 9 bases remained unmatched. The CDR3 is CASSGGGPSYNSPLHF. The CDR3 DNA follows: TGTGCCAGCAGCGGAGGGGGCCCTAGTTATAATTCACCCCTCCACTTT. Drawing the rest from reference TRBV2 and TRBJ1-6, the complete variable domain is EPEVTQTPSHQVTQMGQEVILRCVPISNHLYFYWYRQILGQKVEFLVSFYNNEISEKSEIFDDQFSVERPDGSNFTLKIRSTKLEDSAMYFCASSGGGPSYNSPLHFGNGTRLTVT.

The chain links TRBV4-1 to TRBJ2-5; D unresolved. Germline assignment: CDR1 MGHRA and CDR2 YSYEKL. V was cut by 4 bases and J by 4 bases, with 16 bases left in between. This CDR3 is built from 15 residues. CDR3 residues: CASSPRILPRETQYF. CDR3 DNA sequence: TGCGCCAGCAGCCCTAGGATATTACCCAGAGAGACCCAGTACTTC.

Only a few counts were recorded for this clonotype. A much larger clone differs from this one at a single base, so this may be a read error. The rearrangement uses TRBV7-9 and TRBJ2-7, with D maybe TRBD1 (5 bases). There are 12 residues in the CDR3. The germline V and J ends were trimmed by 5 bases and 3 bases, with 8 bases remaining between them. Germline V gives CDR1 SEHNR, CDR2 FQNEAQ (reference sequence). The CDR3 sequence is CASSHDSYEQYV. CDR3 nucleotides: TGTGCCAGCAGCCACGACAGCTACGAGCAGTACGTC.

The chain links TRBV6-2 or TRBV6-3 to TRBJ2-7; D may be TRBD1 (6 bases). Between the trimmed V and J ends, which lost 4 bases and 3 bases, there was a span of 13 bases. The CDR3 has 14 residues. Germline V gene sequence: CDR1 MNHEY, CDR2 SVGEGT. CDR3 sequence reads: CASSLAQGVYEQYV. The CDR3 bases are TGTGCCAGCAGTTTGGCACAGGGCGTCTACGAGCAGTACGTC.

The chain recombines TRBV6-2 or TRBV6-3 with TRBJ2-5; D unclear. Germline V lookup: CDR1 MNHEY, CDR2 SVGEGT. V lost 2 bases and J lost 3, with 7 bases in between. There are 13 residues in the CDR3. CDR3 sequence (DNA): TGTGCCAGCAGTTACGGCTGGGAAGAGACCCAGTACTTC. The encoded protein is CASSYGWEETQYF.

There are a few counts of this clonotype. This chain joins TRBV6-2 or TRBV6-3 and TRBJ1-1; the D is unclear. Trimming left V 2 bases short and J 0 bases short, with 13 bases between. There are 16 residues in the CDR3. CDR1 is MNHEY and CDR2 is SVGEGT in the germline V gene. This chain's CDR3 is CASSYRPERLNTEAFF. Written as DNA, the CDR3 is TGTGCCAGCAGTTACCGGCCGGAAAGGTTGAACACTGAAGCTTTCTTT.

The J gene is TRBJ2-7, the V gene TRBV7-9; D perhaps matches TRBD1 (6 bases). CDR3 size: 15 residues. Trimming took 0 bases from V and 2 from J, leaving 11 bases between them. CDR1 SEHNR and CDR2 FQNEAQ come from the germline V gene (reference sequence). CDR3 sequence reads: CASSLAQGIAYEQYF. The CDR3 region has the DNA TGTGCCAGCAGCTTAGCGCAGGGGATCGCCTACGAGCAGTACTTC.

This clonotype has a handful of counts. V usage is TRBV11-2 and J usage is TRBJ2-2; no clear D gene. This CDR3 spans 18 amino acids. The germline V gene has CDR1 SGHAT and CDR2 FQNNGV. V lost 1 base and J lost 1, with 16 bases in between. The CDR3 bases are TGTGCCAGCAGCTTAGTAGGTTTTGGGCCCCGGAACACCGGGGAGCTGTTTTTT. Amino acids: CASSLVGFGPRNTGELFF. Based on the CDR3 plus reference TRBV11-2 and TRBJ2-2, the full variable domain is EAGVAQSPRYKIIEKRQSVAFWCNPISGHATLYWYQQILGQGPKLLIQFQNNGVVDDSQLPKDRFSAERLKGVDSTLKIQPAKLEDSAVYLCASSLVGFGPRNTGELFFGEGSRLTVL.

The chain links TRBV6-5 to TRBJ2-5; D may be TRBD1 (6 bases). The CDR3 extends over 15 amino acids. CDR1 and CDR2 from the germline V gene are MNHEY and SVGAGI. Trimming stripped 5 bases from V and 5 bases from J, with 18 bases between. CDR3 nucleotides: TGTGCCAGCAGTCCCCGGGACAACTGGGGTGAGACCCAGTACTTC. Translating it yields CASSPRDNWGETQYF.

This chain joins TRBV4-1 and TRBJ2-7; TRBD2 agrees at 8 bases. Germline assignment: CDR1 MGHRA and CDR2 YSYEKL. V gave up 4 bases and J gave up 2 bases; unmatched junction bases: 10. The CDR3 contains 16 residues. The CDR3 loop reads CASSLLLAEITYEQYF. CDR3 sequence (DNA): TGCGCCAGCAGCCTCTTACTAGCGGAGATTACCTACGAGCAGTACTTC.